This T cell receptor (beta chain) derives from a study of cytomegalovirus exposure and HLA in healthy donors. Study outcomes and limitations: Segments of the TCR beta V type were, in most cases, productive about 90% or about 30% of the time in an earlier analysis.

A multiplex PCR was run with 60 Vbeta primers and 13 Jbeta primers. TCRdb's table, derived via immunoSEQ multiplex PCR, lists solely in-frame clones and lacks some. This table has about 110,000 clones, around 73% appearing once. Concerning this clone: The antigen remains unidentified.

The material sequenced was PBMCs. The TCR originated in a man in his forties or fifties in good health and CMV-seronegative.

CDR3 sequence reads: CASSPAGRQETQYF. In DNA, the CDR3 is TGTGCCAGCAGTCCAGCGGGGCGCCAAGAGACCCAGTACTTC. The chain has TRBV7-2 and TRBJ2-5; 7 nucleotides match TRBD2. Germline-derived CDR1 and CDR2 are SGHTA and FQGNSA. The CDR3 length is 14 residues. V was pared by 6 bases and J by 1 base, with 5 bases of the junction left unmatched. Supplemented by reference TRBV7-2 and TRBJ2-5, the full variable domain reads GAGVSQSPSNKVTEKGKDVELRCDPISGHTALYWYRQSLGQGLEFLIYFQGNSAPDKSGLPSDRFSAERTGGSVSTLTIQRTQQEDSAVYLCASSPAGRQETQYFGPGTRLLVL.